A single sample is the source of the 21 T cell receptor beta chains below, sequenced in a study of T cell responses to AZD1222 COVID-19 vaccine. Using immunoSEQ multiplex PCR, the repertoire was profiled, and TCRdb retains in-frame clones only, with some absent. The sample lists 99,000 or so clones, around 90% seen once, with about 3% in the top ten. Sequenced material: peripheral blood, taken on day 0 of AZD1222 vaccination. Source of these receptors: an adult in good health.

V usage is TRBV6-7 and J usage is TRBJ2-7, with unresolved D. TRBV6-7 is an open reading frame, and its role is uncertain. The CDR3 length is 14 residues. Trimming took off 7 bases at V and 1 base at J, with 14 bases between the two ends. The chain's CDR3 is CASIPTGHSYEQYV. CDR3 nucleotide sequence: TGTGCCAGCATACCGACGGGCCATTCCTACGAGCAGTACGTC.

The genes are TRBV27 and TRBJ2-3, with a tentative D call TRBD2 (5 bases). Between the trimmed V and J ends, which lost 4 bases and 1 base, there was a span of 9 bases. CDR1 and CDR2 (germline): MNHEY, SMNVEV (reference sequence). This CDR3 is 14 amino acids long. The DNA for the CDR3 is TGTGCCAGCAGTTGGGCGCGGGGCACAGATACGCAGTATTTT. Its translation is CASSWARGTDTQYF.

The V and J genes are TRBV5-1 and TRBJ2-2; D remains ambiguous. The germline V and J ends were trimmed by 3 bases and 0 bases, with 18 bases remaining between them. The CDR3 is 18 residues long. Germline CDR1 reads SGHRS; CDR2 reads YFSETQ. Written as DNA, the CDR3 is TGCGCCAGCAGCTCCATACGCCCGTCCCGGACGAACACCGGGGAGCTGTTTTTT. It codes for CASSSIRPSRTNTGELFF.

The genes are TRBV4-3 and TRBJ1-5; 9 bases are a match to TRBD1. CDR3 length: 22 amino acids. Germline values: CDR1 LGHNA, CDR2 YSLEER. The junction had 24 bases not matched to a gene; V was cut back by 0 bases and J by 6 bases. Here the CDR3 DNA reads TGCGCCAGCAGCCAAGATCTTCCTTCCGCCGGGACAGGGCTTTTTGTGGGTCAGCCCCAGCATTTT. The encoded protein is CASSQDLPSAGTGLFVGQPQHF.

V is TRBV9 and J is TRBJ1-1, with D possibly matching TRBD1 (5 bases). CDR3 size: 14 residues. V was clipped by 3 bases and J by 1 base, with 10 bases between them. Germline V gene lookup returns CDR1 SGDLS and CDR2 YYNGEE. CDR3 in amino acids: CASSAGLGNTEAFF. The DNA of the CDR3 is TGTGCCAGCAGCGCGGGGCTTGGGAACACTGAAGCTTTCTTT.

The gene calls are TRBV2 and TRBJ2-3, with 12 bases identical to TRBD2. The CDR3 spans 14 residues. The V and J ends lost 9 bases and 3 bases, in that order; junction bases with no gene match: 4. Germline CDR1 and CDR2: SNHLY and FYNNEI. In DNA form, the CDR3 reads TGTGCCAGTGGAACTAGCGGGAGGACAGATACGCAGTATTTT. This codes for CASGTSGRTDTQYF.

The CDR3 is CASSKAGTGDSPLHF. The CDR3, as DNA: TGTGCCAGCAGCAAAGCCGGGACGGGAGATTCACCCCTCCACTTT. The rearrangement joins TRBV21-1 to TRBJ1-6. TRBV21-1 is a recognized pseudogene. CDR3 length: 15 residues.

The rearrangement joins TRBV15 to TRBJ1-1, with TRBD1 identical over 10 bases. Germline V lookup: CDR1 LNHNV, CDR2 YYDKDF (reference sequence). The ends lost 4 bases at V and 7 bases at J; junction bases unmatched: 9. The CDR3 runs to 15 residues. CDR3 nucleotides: TGTGCCACCAGCACGGCCGGGACAGGGGCCAGTGAAGCTTTCTTT. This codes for CATSTAGTGASEAFF.

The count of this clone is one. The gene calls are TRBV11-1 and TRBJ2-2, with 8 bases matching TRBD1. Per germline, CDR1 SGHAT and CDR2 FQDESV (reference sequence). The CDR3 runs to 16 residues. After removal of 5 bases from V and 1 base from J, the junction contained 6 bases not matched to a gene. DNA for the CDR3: TGTGCCAGCAGCCGAGACAGGGGAGGGAACACCGGGGAGCTGTTTTTT. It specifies CASSRDRGGNTGELFF.

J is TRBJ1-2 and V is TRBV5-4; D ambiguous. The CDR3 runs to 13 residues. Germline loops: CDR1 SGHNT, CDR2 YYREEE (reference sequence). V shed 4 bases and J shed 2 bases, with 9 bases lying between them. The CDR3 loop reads CASSPDGNYGYTF. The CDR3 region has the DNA TGTGCCAGCAGCCCGGACGGGAACTATGGCTACACCTTC. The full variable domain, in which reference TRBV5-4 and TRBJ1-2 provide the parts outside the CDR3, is ETGVTQSPTHLIKTRGQQVTLRCSSQSGHNTVSWYQQALGQGPQFIFQYYREEENGRGNFPPRFSGLQFPNYSSELNVNALELDDSALYLCASSPDGNYGYTFGSGTRLTVV.

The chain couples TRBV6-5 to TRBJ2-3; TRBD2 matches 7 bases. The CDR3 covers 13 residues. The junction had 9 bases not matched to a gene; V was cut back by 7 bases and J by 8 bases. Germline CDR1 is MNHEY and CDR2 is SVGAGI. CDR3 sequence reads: CASKEAGESTQYF. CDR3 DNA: TGTGCCAGCAAGGAGGCGGGAGAGTCTACGCAGTATTTT.

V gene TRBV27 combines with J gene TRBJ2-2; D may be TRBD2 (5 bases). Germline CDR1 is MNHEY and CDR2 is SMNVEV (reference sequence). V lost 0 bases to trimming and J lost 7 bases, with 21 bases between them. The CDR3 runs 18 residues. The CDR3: CASSLSQFRLAGGGELFF. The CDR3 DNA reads TGTGCCAGCAGTTTATCCCAATTTCGGCTAGCTGGCGGCGGGGAGCTGTTTTTT.

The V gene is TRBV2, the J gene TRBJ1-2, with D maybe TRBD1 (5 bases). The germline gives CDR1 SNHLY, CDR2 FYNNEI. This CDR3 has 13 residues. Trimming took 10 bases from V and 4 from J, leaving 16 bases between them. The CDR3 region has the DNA TGTGCCATATCAGCCGGGGGTGTCTATGGCTACACCTTC. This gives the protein CAISAGGVYGYTF. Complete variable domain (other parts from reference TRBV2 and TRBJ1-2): EPEVTQTPSHQVTQMGQEVILRCVPISNHLYFYWYRQILGQKVEFLVSFYNNEISEKSEIFDDQFSVERPDGSNFTLKIRSTKLEDSAMYFCAISAGGVYGYTFGSGTRLTVV.

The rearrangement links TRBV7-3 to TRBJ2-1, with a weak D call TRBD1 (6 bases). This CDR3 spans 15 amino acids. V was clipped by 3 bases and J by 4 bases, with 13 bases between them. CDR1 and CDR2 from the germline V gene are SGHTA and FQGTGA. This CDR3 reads CASSFSRGSYNEQFF. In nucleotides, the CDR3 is TGTGCCAGCAGCTTTTCTAGGGGGTCTTACAATGAGCAGTTCTTC.

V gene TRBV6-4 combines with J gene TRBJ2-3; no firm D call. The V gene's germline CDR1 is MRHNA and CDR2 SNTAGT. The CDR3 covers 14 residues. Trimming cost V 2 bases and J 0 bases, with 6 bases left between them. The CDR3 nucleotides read TGTGCCAGCAGTGACGATTCTAGCACAGATACGCAGTATTTT. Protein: CASSDDSSTDTQYF.

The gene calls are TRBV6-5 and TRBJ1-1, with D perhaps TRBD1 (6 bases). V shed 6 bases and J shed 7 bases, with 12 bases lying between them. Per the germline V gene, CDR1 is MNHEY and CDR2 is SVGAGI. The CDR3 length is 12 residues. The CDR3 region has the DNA TGTGCCAGCAGAACTGGACAGTTTGAAGCTTTCTTT. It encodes CASRTGQFEAFF.

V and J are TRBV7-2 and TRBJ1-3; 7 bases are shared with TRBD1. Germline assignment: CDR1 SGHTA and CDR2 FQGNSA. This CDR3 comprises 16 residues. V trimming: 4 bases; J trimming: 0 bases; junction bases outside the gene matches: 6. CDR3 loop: CASSSGGRLSGNTIYF. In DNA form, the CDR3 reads TGTGCCAGCAGCTCAGGGGGACGCCTCTCTGGAAACACCATATATTTT.

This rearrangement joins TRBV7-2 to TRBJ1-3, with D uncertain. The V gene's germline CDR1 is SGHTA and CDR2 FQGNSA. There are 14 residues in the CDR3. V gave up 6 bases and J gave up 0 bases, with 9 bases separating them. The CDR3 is CASRSASSGNTIYF. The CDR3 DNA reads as TGTGCCAGCAGGTCTGCCAGCTCTGGAAACACCATATATTTT.

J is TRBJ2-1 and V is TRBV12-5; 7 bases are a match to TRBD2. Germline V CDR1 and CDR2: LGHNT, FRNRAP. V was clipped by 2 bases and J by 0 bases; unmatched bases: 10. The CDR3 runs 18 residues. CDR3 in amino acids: CASGLREGLAPSYNEQFF. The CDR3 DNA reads TGTGCTAGTGGTTTGAGGGAGGGGCTCGCGCCCTCCTACAATGAGCAGTTCTTC.

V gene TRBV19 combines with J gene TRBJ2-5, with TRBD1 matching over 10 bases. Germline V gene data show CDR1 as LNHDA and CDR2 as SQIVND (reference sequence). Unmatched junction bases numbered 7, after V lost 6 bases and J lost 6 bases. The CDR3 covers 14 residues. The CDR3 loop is CASSPRQGAKTQYF. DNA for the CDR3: TGTGCCAGTAGCCCCAGACAGGGGGCGAAGACCCAGTACTTC. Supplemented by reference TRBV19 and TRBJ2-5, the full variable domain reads DGGITQSPKYLFRKEGQNVTLSCEQNLNHDAMYWYRQDPGQGLRLIYYSQIVNDFQKGDIAEGYSVSREKKESFPLTVTSAQKNPTAFYLCASSPRQGAKTQYFGPGTRLLVL.

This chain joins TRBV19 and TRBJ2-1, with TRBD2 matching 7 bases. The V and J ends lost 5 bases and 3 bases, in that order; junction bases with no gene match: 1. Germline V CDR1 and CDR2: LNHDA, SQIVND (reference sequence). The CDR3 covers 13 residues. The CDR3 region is CASSRDYYNEQFF. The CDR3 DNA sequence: TGTGCCAGTAGTCGGGACTACTACAATGAGCAGTTCTTC. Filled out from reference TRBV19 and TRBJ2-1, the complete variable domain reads DGGITQSPKYLFRKEGQNVTLSCEQNLNHDAMYWYRQDPGQGLRLIYYSQIVNDFQKGDIAEGYSVSREKKESFPLTVTSAQKNPTAFYLCASSRDYYNEQFFGPGTRLTVL.